This section outlines one TCR beta chain sequence together with its context. What it binds is not known. There are 14 residues in the CDR3. Germline V lookup: CDR1 MGHRA, CDR2 YSYEKL. The V segment lost 2 bases and the J segment 12 bases; nucleotides outside the gene matches: 8. Pooling was applied to second doses at about 4 or about 12 weeks. The repertoire was sequenced with immunoSEQ multiplex PCR; TCRdb's copy has only in-frame clones and lacks some. The sample consists of about 160,000 clones, over 80% of them appearing once. This entry is derived from a study of T cell responses to AZD1222 COVID-19 vaccine. The study's findings and limits: Per reports, nearly half of all spike-specific TCRs target regions that are unmutated in variants. Repertoire sampling happened only post peak T cell response.

This TCR was recovered from an adult who received the AZD1222 COVID-19 vaccine. The chain has TRBV4-1 and TRBJ2-1; 9 positions match TRBD2. The source material was peripheral blood, sampled 28 days after the second AZD1222 dose. CDR3: CASSQTRLAEPQFF. The CDR3 nucleotides read TGCGCCAGCAGCCAAACTCGACTAGCGGAGCCGCAGTTCTTC.